This T cell receptor (beta chain) emerged from a study of cytomegalovirus exposure and HLA in healthy donors. PCR amplification relied on 60 Vbeta primers (plus 13 Jbeta primers). Only in-frame clones appear in the TCRdb table, and some are missing; sequencing was by immunoSEQ multiplex PCR. There are 90,000 to 150,000 clones in the sample; 77% occur only once, and 3.7% lies in the top ten. Points on this clone: Its specificity is not known.

The study, taken as a whole, reports: At a 0.05 false discovery rate, a later analysis found 16,951 TCR beta sequences to be associated with HLA alleles.

This CDR3 is 18 amino acids long. V was clipped by 5 bases and J by 1 base; unmatched bases: 14. Germline values: CDR1 MDHEN, CDR2 SYDVKM. This rearrangement joins TRBV28 to TRBJ1-1; 9 positions match TRBD1. The TCR sequence derives from a human donor in good health. Source material: PBMCs. The CDR3 region has the DNA TGTGCCAGCAGTCTCTTCACAGGGGGCGTAGGGAAGAACACTGAAGCTTTCTTT. Protein product: CASSLFTGGVGKNTEAFF.